A selection of T cell receptor beta chains follows, all from one sample in a study of beta chain features in type 1 diabetes. Sequenced by immunoSEQ multiplex PCR; TCRdb stores in-frame clones only, minus some. The sample includes under 400,000 clones, around 13% seen only once; the top ten take roughly 0.015%. Material: naive CD4+ T cells from blood. These receptor sequences come from a man between 18 and 29 years old in good health. Both conserved end residues are part of each CDR3. A D gene is named only where the DNA matches it firmly. Clone size is given for some rows only: seen once, a few or many times, or a class if the clone is expanded.

cdr3_nt	cdr3_aa	d_call	clone_size	v_call	j_call
TGTGCCTGGAGCGCACCAGGGGGCCCTCAGCCCCAGCATTTT	CAWSAPGGPQPQHF	TRBD1	once	TRBV30	TRBJ1-5
TGTGCCAGCAGGACGGCAGGGAATGAGCAGTTCTTC	CASRTAGNEQFF	.	few	TRBV6-1	TRBJ2-1
TGTGCCAGCTCCGGGACAGACAATCAGCCCCAGCATTTT	CASSGTDNQPQHF	TRBD1	.	TRBV18	TRBJ1-5
TGTGCCAGCAGCTTGGAGGGGAAGGGAGGCTACACCTTC	CASSLEGKGGYTF	.	.	TRBV7-6	TRBJ1-2
TGCGCCAGCAGCCAAGAGCGGGGGGCAAAGGGTGGCTACACCTTC	CASSQERGAKGGYTF	.	.	TRBV4-3	TRBJ1-2
TGTGCCTGGTTCCCCCTCCGCAGGGGACTAGCGGGAGGGAGGTACAATGAGCAGTTCTTC	CAWFPLRRGLAGGRYNEQFF	TRBD2	.	TRBV30	TRBJ2-1
TGTGCCAGTAGGGACAGTACGAATGGCTACACCTTC	CASRDSTNGYTF	.	.	TRBV19	TRBJ1-2
TGTGCCAGTAGTTCGCAAGCGGGAGTGCGCACCGGGGAGCTGTTTTTT	CASSSQAGVRTGELFF	TRBD2	.	TRBV19	TRBJ2-2
TGTGCCAGTATTAGCGGCACGAACACCGGGGAGCTGTTTTTT	CASISGTNTGELFF	.	few	TRBV19	TRBJ2-2
TGTGCCAGCAGCCCCCCCGGAGAGGGCTCCTACAATGAGCAGTTCTTC	CASSPPGEGSYNEQFF	.	few	TRBV7-3	TRBJ2-1
TGTGCCAGCAGCCTGGGGACTAGCGGGGCCTACAATGAGCAGTTCTTC	CASSLGTSGAYNEQFF	TRBD2	.	TRBV7-9	TRBJ2-1
TGTGCCACCAGCAGTGGGGACAGGGGGGGCACAGATACGCAGTATTTT	CATSSGDRGGTDTQYF	TRBD1	.	TRBV15	TRBJ2-3
TGTGCCAGCAGCGTAGGGGGGCAGGGGGCGCGATCCGGCTACACCTTC	CASSVGGQGARSGYTF	TRBD1	few	TRBV9	TRBJ1-2
TGTGCCAGCAGCTTCGGACAGGGTGAGGAGCAGTTCTTC	CASSFGQGEEQFF	TRBD1	.	TRBV7-3	TRBJ2-1
TGTGCCAGCAGCTTGGAGTCACACTCCTACGAGCAGTACTTC	CASSLESHSYEQYF	.	.	TRBV5-4	TRBJ2-7
TGCAGCGTTGGTCCGGGACAGGGGACCTACAATGAGCAGTTCTTC	CSVGPGQGTYNEQFF	TRBD1	few	TRBV29-1	TRBJ2-1
TGTGCCAGCAGCTTGGGTCAGAATAGCAATCAGCCCCAGCATTTT	CASSLGQNSNQPQHF	.	.	TRBV5-5	TRBJ1-5
TGTGCCAGCAGTCCCAGGTTACGAGATAATTCACCCCTCCACTTT	CASSPRLRDNSPLHF	.	few	TRBV9	TRBJ1-6
TGTGCCAGCAGTTACTCTCGGACTAGAAGGGAGACCCAGTACTTC	CASSYSRTRRETQYF	TRBD2	.	TRBV6-6	TRBJ2-5
TGTGCCAGCAGCCCTTTAGAGTACACTGAAGCTTTCTTT	CASSPLEYTEAFF	.	few	TRBV7-9	TRBJ1-1
TGTGCCAGCAGCTTAGCGCCTAGTTCCAACAATGAGCAGTTCTTC	CASSLAPSSNNEQFF	.	few	TRBV7-8	TRBJ2-1
TGTGCCAGCAGCTGGAAGGACAGGGCAAGTGGCTACACCTTC	CASSWKDRASGYTF	TRBD1	few	TRBV5-6	TRBJ1-2
TGCGCCAGCAGCGATGCCCGGGGGGGCGGAGAGACCCAGTACTTC	CASSDARGGGETQYF	TRBD2	.	TRBV5-1	TRBJ2-5
TGTGCCAGCAGCTTAGTACAGGGGATGCCCTACGAGCAGTACTTC	CASSLVQGMPYEQYF	TRBD1	few	TRBV7-2	TRBJ2-7
TGTGCCAGCAGCTTCTCGGGGTGGGGTGCTTTCTTT	CASSFSGWGAFF	.	.	TRBV7-9	TRBJ1-1
TGCGCCAGCAGCCAAGAGGCCCTTCTATCGGGGGGCTACACCTTC	CASSQEALLSGGYTF	.	.	TRBV4-3	TRBJ1-2
TGTGCCAGCAGTTACGGAGTGCCCCACTCTGGAAACACCATATATTTT	CASSYGVPHSGNTIYF	.	.	TRBV6-5	TRBJ1-3
TGTGCCAGTAATCCCTCGGGGCAGGGGATCGAGACCCAGTACTTC	CASNPSGQGIETQYF	.	.	TRBV28	TRBJ2-5
TGTGCCAGCAGCTTACAGGGAAAGTCACCCCTCCACTTT	CASSLQGKSPLHF	.	.	TRBV7-2	TRBJ1-6
TGTGCCAGTAGCCCCGCGGACAGGGGGCCCGGGGAGCTGTTTTTT	CASSPADRGPGELFF	TRBD1	few	TRBV19	TRBJ2-2
TGCAGCGTTGAAGGGGCGGGGGGGCTTGAGCAGTTCTTC	CSVEGAGGLEQFF	TRBD2	.	TRBV29-1	TRBJ2-1
TGTGCCAGCAGCAAGCCAGGGACTAGCGGGGCCTACGAGCAGTACTTC	CASSKPGTSGAYEQYF	TRBD2	.	TRBV7-8	TRBJ2-7
TGCGCCAGCAGCCAAGGGGTAGCCACCTCTGGGGCCAACGTCCTGACTTTC	CASSQGVATSGANVLTF	.	few	TRBV4-3	TRBJ2-6
TGTGCCAGCAGCCAATCCCCACAGGGAAGATTTCCCTACGAGCAGTACTTC	CASSQSPQGRFPYEQYF	.	.	TRBV14	TRBJ2-7
TGTGCCAGCAGCCAAGCCGCAGGGAACCCCTACAATGAGCAGTTCTTC	CASSQAAGNPYNEQFF	.	few	TRBV6-6	TRBJ2-1
TGTGCCTGGAGTGCGCCTTCTGGGGGGAGAACGCAGTATTTT	CAWSAPSGGRTQYF	.	few	TRBV30	TRBJ2-3
TGCGCCAGCAGCCTACCATACCAAGAGACCCAGTACTTC	CASSLPYQETQYF	.	few	TRBV5-1	TRBJ2-5
TGTGCCAGCAGCCAAAGGGGAACAGGAAACACCATATATTTT	CASSQRGTGNTIYF	.	few	TRBV4-2	TRBJ1-3
TGTGCCATGGAAATGGGGGCGAACACTGAAGCTTTCTTT	CAMEMGANTEAFF	.	few	TRBV30	TRBJ1-1
TGTGCCAGCAGTCGAGAGACAGGGGGCTACGAGCAGTACTTC	CASSRETGGYEQYF	TRBD1	few	TRBV2	TRBJ2-7
TGTGCCAGCAGCGCAGCGGGAGTAGCATACGAGCAGTACTTC	CASSAAGVAYEQYF	TRBD2	.	TRBV5-4	TRBJ2-7
TGTGCCAGCAGCCCTAGGACTAGCGGGAGATGGGACAATGAGCAGTTCTTC	CASSPRTSGRWDNEQFF	TRBD2	.	TRBV7-6	TRBJ2-1
TGTGCCAGCAGTAGACAGGGGGGAGGCTACACCTTC	CASSRQGGGYTF	TRBD1	.	TRBV6-5	TRBJ1-2
TGCAGCGTTGAACCAGGGCTGAACACTGAAGCTTTCTTT	CSVEPGLNTEAFF	.	few	TRBV29-1	TRBJ1-1
TGTGCCAGCAGCCAGGGGGTCCAAGAGACCCAGTACTTC	CASSQGVQETQYF	TRBD1	.	TRBV5-6	TRBJ2-5
TGTGCCAGCAGGAACCCGTTTAGCGGGAGGAGGGAAAATGAGCAGTTCTTC	CASRNPFSGRRENEQFF	TRBD2	.	TRBV5-4	TRBJ2-1
TGTGCCAGCAGTTTCAGTCGGCAGGGCGTAGAGACCCAGTACTTC	CASSFSRQGVETQYF	.	few	TRBV28	TRBJ2-5
TGCAGCGTTGAAGACCTAAGAGATACGCAGTATTTT	CSVEDLRDTQYF	.	once	TRBV29-1	TRBJ2-3
TGTGCCAGCAGCCTCCAGGGGATTTCCTACGAGCAGTACTTC	CASSLQGISYEQYF	.	.	TRBV7-8	TRBJ2-7
TGTGCCAGCAGCCTTGCCTCGGGACTAGCGGGAGGTTCGGATACGCAGTATTTT	CASSLASGLAGGSDTQYF	TRBD2	.	TRBV11-2	TRBJ2-3
TGTGCCAGCAGCTTACGTCGACAGGGCGGCACTGAAGCTTTCTTT	CASSLRRQGGTEAFF	TRBD1	.	TRBV7-2	TRBJ1-1
TGTGCCAGCAGCCGGCGACAGGGCCCGTGGGAGACCCAGTACTTC	CASSRRQGPWETQYF	TRBD1	.	TRBV7-2	TRBJ2-5
TGTGCCAGTAGTACCCGGACAGGGAGCTATAGCAATCAGCCCCAGCATTTT	CASSTRTGSYSNQPQHF	TRBD1	.	TRBV19	TRBJ1-5